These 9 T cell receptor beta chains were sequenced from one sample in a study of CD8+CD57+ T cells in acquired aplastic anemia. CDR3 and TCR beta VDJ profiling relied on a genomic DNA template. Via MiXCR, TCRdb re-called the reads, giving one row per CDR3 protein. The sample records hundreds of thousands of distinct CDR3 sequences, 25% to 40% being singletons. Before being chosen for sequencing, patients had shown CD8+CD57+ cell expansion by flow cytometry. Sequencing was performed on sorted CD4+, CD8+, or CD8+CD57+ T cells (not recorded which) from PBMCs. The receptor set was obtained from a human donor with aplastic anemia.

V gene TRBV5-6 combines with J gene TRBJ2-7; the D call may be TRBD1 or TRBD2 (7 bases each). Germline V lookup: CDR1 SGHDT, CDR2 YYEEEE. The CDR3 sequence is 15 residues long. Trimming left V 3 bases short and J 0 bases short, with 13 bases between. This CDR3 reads CASSSAGQFSYEQYF. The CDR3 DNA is TGTGCCAGCAGCTCAGCGGGACAGTTCTCCTACGAGCAGTACTTC. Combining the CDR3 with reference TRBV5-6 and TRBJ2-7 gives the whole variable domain DAGVTQSPTHLIKTRGQQVTLRCSPKSGHDTVSWYQQALGQGPQFIFQYYEEEERQRGNFPDRFSGHQFPNYSSELNVNALLLGDSALYLCASSSAGQFSYEQYFGPGTRLTVT.

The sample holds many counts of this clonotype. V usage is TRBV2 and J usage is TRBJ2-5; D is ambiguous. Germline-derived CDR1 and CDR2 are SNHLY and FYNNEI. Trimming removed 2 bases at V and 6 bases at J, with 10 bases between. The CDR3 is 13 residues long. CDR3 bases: TGTGCCAGCAGTGAATTGTTTGTGCAGACCCAGTACTTC. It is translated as CASSELFVQTQYF.

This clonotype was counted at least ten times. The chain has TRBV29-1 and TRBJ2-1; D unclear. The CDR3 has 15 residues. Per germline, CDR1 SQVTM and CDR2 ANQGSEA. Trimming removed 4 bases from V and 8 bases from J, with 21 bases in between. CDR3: CSVVSGYEGFDEQFF. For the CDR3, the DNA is TGCAGCGTTGTCTCCGGGTACGAAGGATTCGATGAGCAGTTCTTC.

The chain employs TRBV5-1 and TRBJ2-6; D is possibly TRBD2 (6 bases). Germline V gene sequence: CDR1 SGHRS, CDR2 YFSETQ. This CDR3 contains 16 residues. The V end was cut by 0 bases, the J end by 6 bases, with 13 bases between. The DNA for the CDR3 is TGCGCCAGCAGCTTGGCCGGGGGAACTGAGGCCAACGTCCTGACTTTC. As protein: CASSLAGGTEANVLTF.

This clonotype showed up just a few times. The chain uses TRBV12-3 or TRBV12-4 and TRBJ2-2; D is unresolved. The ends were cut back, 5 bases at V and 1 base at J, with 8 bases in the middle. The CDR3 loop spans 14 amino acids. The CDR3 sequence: CASSNGMNTGELFF. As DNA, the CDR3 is TGTGCCAGCAGTAACGGAATGAACACCGGGGAGCTGTTTTTT.

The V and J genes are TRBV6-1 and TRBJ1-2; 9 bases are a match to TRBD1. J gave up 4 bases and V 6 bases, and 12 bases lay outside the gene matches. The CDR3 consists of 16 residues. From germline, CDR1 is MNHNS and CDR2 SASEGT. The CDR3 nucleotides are TGTGCCAGCAGGATGGACAGGGGCGGACTCATCTATGGCTACACCTTC. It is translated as CASRMDRGGLIYGYTF.

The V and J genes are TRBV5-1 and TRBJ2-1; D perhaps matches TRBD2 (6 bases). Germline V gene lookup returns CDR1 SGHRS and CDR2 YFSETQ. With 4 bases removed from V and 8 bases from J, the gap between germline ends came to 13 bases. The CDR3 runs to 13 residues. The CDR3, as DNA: TGCGCCAGCAGCCTGGGTGGGGAGGATGAGCAGTTCTTC. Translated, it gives CASSLGGEDEQFF. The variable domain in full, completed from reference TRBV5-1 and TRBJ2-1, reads KAGVTQTPRYLIKTRGQQVTLSCSPISGHRSVSWYQQTPGQGLQFLFEYFSETQRNKGNFPGRFSGRQFSNSRSEMNVSTLELGDSALYLCASSLGGEDEQFFGPGTRLTVL.

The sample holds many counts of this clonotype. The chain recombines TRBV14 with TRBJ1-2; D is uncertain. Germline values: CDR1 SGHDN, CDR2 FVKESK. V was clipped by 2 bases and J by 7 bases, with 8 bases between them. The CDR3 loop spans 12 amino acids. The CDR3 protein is CASSQPSSGYTF. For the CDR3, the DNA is TGTGCCAGCAGCCAACCAAGTAGTGGCTACACCTTC.

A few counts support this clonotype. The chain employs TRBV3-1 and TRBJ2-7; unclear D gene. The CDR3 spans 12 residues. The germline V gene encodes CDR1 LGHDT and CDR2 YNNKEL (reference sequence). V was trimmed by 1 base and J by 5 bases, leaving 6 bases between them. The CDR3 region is CASSQVRDEQYF. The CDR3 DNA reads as TGTGCCAGCAGCCAAGTAAGAGACGAGCAGTACTTC.